The 23 T cell receptor beta chains listed next were all sequenced from one sample in a study of blood T cell repertoires in COVID-19. Repertoires were generated with immunoSEQ multiplex PCR, while TCRdb's copy carries only in-frame clones and drops some. The data show under 300,000 clones, approximately 85% seen once. The sample comprised peripheral blood. These receptors were collected from a woman in her seventies with acute or convalescent COVID-19.

This chain connects TRBV20-1 to TRBJ1-2; tentative D call: TRBD1 (5 bases). Germline CDR1 is DFQATT and CDR2 is SNEGSKA (reference sequence). Trimming left V 1 base short and J 6 bases short, with 6 bases between. This CDR3 contains 11 residues. This CDR3 reads CSARARDGYTF. CDR3 nucleotides: TGCAGTGCTAGAGCCAGGGATGGCTACACCTTC.

Remarks on this clone: The junction departs from germline at one end; a sequencing error may be responsible. V and J are TRBV7-2 and TRBJ2-7; D is perhaps TRBD1 or TRBD2 (5 bases each). The germline gives CDR1 SGHTA, CDR2 FQGNSA. The CDR3 loop spans 14 amino acids. CDR3 nucleotides: TGTGCCAGCAACTTAGGAGGCGACAGCTACGAGCAGTACTTC. Its translation: CASNLGGDSYEQYF. Using reference TRBV7-2 and TRBJ2-7 for the parts outside the CDR3, the full variable domain is GAGVSQSPSNKVTEKGKDVELRCDPISGHTALYWYRQSLGQGLEFLIYFQGNSAPDKSGLPSDRFSAERTGGSVSTLTIQRTQQEDSAVYLCASNLGGDSYEQYFGPGTRLTVT.

V and J are TRBV5-1 and TRBJ2-6, with D tentatively TRBD1 (7 bases). CDR3 length: 15 amino acids. V lost 5 bases and J 4 bases, leaving 13 bases between the germline ends. Germline CDR1 SGHRS, CDR2 YFSETQ. CDR3 in amino acids: CASRSGGNGANVLTF. The CDR3 nucleotides read TGCGCCAGCAGGTCAGGGGGGAACGGGGCCAACGTCCTGACTTTC.

The chain uses TRBV6-5 and TRBJ2-7, with D unresolved. V was shortened by 5 bases and J by 2 bases, with 13 bases between the two germline ends. This CDR3 has 14 amino acids. Looked up from germline, CDR1 is MNHEY and CDR2 is SVGAGI. CDR3: CASSKTGEAYEQYF. The DNA of the CDR3 is TGTGCCAGCAGTAAAACGGGTGAGGCCTACGAGCAGTACTTC.

The chain employs TRBV19 and TRBJ2-5; D may be TRBD2 (6 bases). The CDR3 is made up of 16 amino acids. The germline V gene has CDR1 LNHDA and CDR2 SQIVND (reference sequence). V lost 9 bases and J lost 5, with 25 bases in between. The CDR3 nucleotides are TGTGCCAGCCGGGGGTGGGGACCCACGTCTGGGGAGACCCAGTACTTC. It encodes CASRGWGPTSGETQYF.

V gene TRBV2 combines with J gene TRBJ1-5; a weak D match, TRBD1 (5 bases). The germline V and J ends were trimmed by 3 bases and 5 bases, with 11 bases remaining between them. The CDR3 consists of 14 residues. Germline V gene sequence: CDR1 SNHLY, CDR2 FYNNEI. The CDR3 sequence is CASSEQGRYQPQHF. CDR3 in DNA: TGTGCCAGCAGTGAGCAGGGCAGATATCAGCCCCAGCATTTT. The variable domain in full, with the rest retrieved from reference TRBV2 and TRBJ1-5, is EPEVTQTPSHQVTQMGQEVILRCVPISNHLYFYWYRQILGQKVEFLVSFYNNEISEKSEIFDDQFSVERPDGSNFTLKIRSTKLEDSAMYFCASSEQGRYQPQHFGDGTRLSIL.

The chain recombines TRBV5-5 with TRBJ1-2; TRBD1 aligns across 7 bases. Germline V CDR1 and CDR2: SGHKS, YYEKEE (reference sequence). Trimming at V came to 3 bases and at J to 7 bases, leaving 9 bases not matched to a gene. The CDR3 length is 14 residues. As DNA, the CDR3 is TGTGCCAGCAGCTATCCGGGACAGTATACTGGCTACACCTTC. Translation: CASSYPGQYTGYTF.

This clone was found once. V gene TRBV10-3 combines with J gene TRBJ2-3; no clear D gene. V was pared by 4 bases and J by 4 bases, with 6 bases between. Germline loops: CDR1 ENHRY, CDR2 SYGVKD. This CDR3 is built from 12 residues. The DNA for the CDR3 is TGTGCCATCAGTGGGGCACCAGATACGCAGTATTTT. Residues: CAISGAPDTQYF.

The V gene is TRBV10-1, the J gene TRBJ2-5; TRBD2 agrees at 7 bases. V shed 0 bases, J shed 3 bases, and the junction held 13 bases outside the gene matches. The CDR3 is 18 residues long. Germline V gene data show CDR1 as WNHNN and CDR2 as SYGVQD (reference sequence). The CDR3 here is CASSESGLGGTTKETQYF. The CDR3 nucleotides are TGCGCCAGCAGTGAGTCTGGCCTGGGAGGGACTACCAAAGAGACCCAGTACTTC.

The chain has TRBV9 and TRBJ2-5; TRBD2 might be the D (6 bases). V lost 0 bases and J lost 2, with 14 bases in between. The germline V gene has CDR1 SGDLS and CDR2 YYNGEE. The CDR3 sequence is 16 residues long. Here the CDR3 DNA reads TGTGCCAGCAGCGTAGGAGCCGGGGGAGCTCAAGAGACCCAGTACTTC. This sequence encodes CASSVGAGGAQETQYF.

This clone was seen a single time. The J gene is TRBJ1-1, the V gene TRBV28, with 7 positions matching TRBD1. J gave up 8 bases and V 5 bases, and 11 bases lay outside the gene matches. Germline assignment: CDR1 MDHEN and CDR2 SYDVKM. This CDR3 is 14 amino acids long. The chain's CDR3 is CASSERGRVREAFF. The CDR3 DNA reads as TGTGCCAGCAGTGAGAGGGGGCGGGTAAGGGAAGCTTTCTTT.

The chain carries TRBV5-5 and TRBJ2-7; 8 bases are shared with TRBD1. The CDR3 sequence is 14 residues long. Germline V gives CDR1 SGHKS, CDR2 YYEKEE (reference sequence). The ends lost 4 bases at V and 5 bases at J; junction bases unmatched: 8. CDR3 amino acids: CASSVGQGIDEQYF. CDR3 DNA: TGTGCCAGCAGCGTAGGACAGGGTATCGACGAGCAGTACTTC.

The gene calls are TRBV2 and TRBJ2-1; D is uncertain. This CDR3 contains 15 residues. V was cut by 4 bases and J by 6 bases, with 16 bases left in between. CDR1 SNHLY and CDR2 FYNNEI come from the germline V gene. The CDR3 loop is CASSATTPFANEQFF. The CDR3 DNA follows: TGTGCCAGCAGTGCGACAACTCCTTTCGCCAATGAGCAGTTCTTC.

The chain joins TRBV19 to TRBJ1-5, with 8 bases aligning to TRBD1. The CDR3 has 14 residues. The germline gives CDR1 LNHDA, CDR2 SQIVND (reference sequence). J lost 4 bases, V lost 4 bases, and 3 bases had no gene match. The CDR3 reads CASSNGQGNQPQHF. In DNA form, the CDR3 reads TGTGCCAGTAGTAACGGACAGGGAAATCAGCCCCAGCATTTT.

The chain is built from TRBV12-5 and TRBJ1-3, with a weak D call TRBD1 (6 bases). Trimming stripped 6 bases from V and 8 bases from J, with 14 bases between. The CDR3 runs to 13 residues. Germline CDR1 reads LGHNT; CDR2 reads FRNRAP. CDR3 DNA: TGTGCTAGTGGCCCAGGGGCAGGAGACACCATATATTTT. This codes for CASGPGAGDTIYF.

The rearrangement links TRBV3-1 (or the pseudogene TRBV3-2) to TRBJ1-3; maybe TRBD1 (6 bases). From germline, CDR1 is LGHDT and CDR2 YNNKEL (reference sequence). The CDR3 covers 14 residues. V shed 5 bases and J shed 2 bases, with 10 bases lying between them. CDR3 protein: CASSTGTTGNTIYF. The DNA of the CDR3 is TGTGCCAGCAGCACGGGGACAACTGGAAACACCATATATTTT.

V usage is TRBV18 and J usage is TRBJ1-2, with TRBD1 as a possible D gene (5 bases). The germline V and J ends were trimmed by 3 bases and 4 bases, with 9 bases remaining between them. The CDR3 has 13 amino acids. CDR1 and CDR2 (germline): KGHSH, LQKENI. The DNA for the CDR3 is TGTGCCAGCTCACCGGGGGGAATCTATGGCTACACCTTC. Protein: CASSPGGIYGYTF.

A remark on this clone: The same CDR3 arises from other DNA sequences in this sample as well. The V gene is TRBV7-2, the J gene TRBJ2-7, with 9 bases that match TRBD1. The CDR3 is 14 amino acids. Germline V gene data show CDR1 as SGHTA and CDR2 as FQGNSA. After removal of 5 bases from V and 3 bases from J, the junction contained 5 bases not matched to a gene. DNA of the CDR3: TGTGCCAGCAGCCTCGGGACAGGGAACTACGAGCAGTACTTC. Translated, it gives CASSLGTGNYEQYF.

J is TRBJ1-2 and V is TRBV19, with 8 bases that match TRBD1. Germline V gene sequence: CDR1 LNHDA, CDR2 SQIVND (reference sequence). The CDR3 covers 13 residues. Germline trimming cut 5 bases from V and 3 bases from J; bases unmatched to any gene: 2. The CDR3 bases are TGTGCCAGTAGTCCGGGACAGGACTATGGCTACACCTTC. It specifies CASSPGQDYGYTF.

The CDR3 nucleotides read TGTGCCAGCAGCTCCAGGGGGAACACAGATACGCAGTATTTT. The encoded protein is CASSSRGNTDTQYF. The chain is built from TRBV7-9 and TRBJ2-3, with 7 bases matching TRBD1. The germline CDR1 and CDR2 sequences are SEHNR and FQNEAQ (reference sequence). This CDR3 has 14 residues. The ends lost 4 bases at V and 2 bases at J; junction bases unmatched: 3.

This clone occurred a few times. This chain connects TRBV10-3 to TRBJ1-6; D is perhaps TRBD1 (6 bases). The germline CDR1 and CDR2 sequences are ENHRY and SYGVKD. Trimming shortened V by 3 bases and J by 7 bases, and 7 bases separated the two germline ends. The CDR3 length is 13 residues. This CDR3 reads CAISEQGNSPLHF. CDR3 sequence (DNA): TGTGCCATCAGTGAACAGGGAAATTCACCCCTCCACTTT.

This chain connects TRBV4-1 to TRBJ1-1; a possible D gene is TRBD1 (5 bases). This CDR3 has 19 residues. CDR1 MGHRA and CDR2 YSYEKL come from the germline V gene. V lost 5 bases to trimming and J lost 4 bases, with 29 bases between them. The chain's CDR3 is CASSKPGPPLPNGGTEAFF. The CDR3 bases are TGCGCCAGCAGCAAACCGGGTCCTCCCCTCCCCAACGGGGGCACTGAAGCTTTCTTT.

The V gene is TRBV3-1 (or the pseudogene TRBV3-2), the J gene TRBJ2-5, with TRBD2 matching 7 bases. The CDR3 is made up of 15 amino acids. Germline values: CDR1 LGHDT, CDR2 YNNKEL (reference sequence). Trimming cost V 5 bases and J 5 bases; bases outside gene matches: 11. The CDR3 bases are TGTGCCAGCAGCGAATCGGGGGGAGGGGTGGAGACCCAGTACTTC. This sequence encodes CASSESGGGVETQYF.